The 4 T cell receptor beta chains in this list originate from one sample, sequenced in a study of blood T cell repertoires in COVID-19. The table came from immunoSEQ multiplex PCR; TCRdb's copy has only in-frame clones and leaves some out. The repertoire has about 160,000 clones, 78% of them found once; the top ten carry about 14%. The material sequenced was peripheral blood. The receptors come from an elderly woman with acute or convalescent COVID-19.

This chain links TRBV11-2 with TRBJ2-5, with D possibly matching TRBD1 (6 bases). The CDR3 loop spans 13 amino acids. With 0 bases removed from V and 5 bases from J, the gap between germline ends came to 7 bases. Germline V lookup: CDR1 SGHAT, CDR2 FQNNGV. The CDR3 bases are TGTGCCAGCAGCTTAGAGAGGGGGGAGACCCAGTACTTC. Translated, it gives CASSLERGETQYF.

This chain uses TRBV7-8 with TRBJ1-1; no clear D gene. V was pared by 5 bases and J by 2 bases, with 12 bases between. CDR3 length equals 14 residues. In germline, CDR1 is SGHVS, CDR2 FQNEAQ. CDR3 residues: CASSPGGINTEAFF. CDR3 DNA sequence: TGTGCCAGCAGCCCGGGAGGGATTAACACTGAAGCTTTCTTT.

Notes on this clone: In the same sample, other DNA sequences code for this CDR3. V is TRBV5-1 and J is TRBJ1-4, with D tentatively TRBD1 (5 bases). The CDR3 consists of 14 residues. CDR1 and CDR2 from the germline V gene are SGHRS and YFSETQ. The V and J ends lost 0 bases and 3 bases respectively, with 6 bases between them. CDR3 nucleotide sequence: TGCGCCAGCAGCTTGGGACAGCCTAATGAAAAACTGTTTTTT. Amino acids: CASSLGQPNEKLFF. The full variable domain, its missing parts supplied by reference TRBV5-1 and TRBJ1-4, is KAGVTQTPRYLIKTRGQQVTLSCSPISGHRSVSWYQQTPGQGLQFLFEYFSETQRNKGNFPGRFSGRQFSNSRSEMNVSTLELGDSALYLCASSLGQPNEKLFFGSGTQLSVL.

The CDR3 sequence: CASSPPAGGPSEQYF. CDR3 sequence (DNA): TGTGCCAGCTCACCACCGGCGGGAGGGCCGTCTGAGCAGTACTTC. The chain links TRBV18 to TRBJ2-7, with TRBD2 matching 9 bases. V gave up 0 bases and J gave up 7 bases; unmatched junction bases: 7. CDR1 is KGHSH, CDR2 LQKENI, per germline. The CDR3 has 15 residues. Full variable domain (missing parts from reference TRBV18 and TRBJ2-7): NAGVMQNPRHLVRRRGQEARLRCSPMKGHSHVYWYRQLPEEGLKFMVYLQKENIIDESGMPKERFSAEFPKEGPSILRIQQVVRGDSAAYFCASSPPAGGPSEQYFGPGTRLTVT.